The sequence of this T cell receptor beta chain was determined in a study of sequential checkpoint blockade in melanoma. Study in general: Randomization was 1:1 between first-line nivolumab→ipilimumab and ipilimumab→nivolumab.

Profiled with immunoSEQ multiplex PCR; TCRdb holds only in-frame clones, not every one. The table shows under 13,000 clones, with around 69% occurring only once. Trimming removed 7 bases at V and 10 bases at J, with 11 bases between. This CDR3 spans 11 amino acids. From germline, CDR1 is MNHNY and CDR2 SVGAGI (reference sequence). Treatment indicated: randomized to nivolumab then ipilimumab (arm A) or the reverse (arm B). DNA-damaging chemotherapy had not been given to any patient beforehand. This clone was counted a single time. J is TRBJ2-1 and V is TRBV6-6, with a tentative D call TRBD1 (5 bases). The sequence was collected from a human donor with melanoma. The source material was CD8+ T cells sorted from blood (inferred from file names), sampled from a patient given nivolumab and ipilimumab in sequence. The chain's CDR3 is CASTAGSEQFF. For the CDR3, the DNA is TGTGCCAGCACCGCAGGGTCCGAGCAGTTCTTC.